These T cell receptor beta chains were read from a single sample in a study of T cells in tuberculosis. Clones were read by immunoSEQ multiplex PCR, and TCRdb kept only the in-frame ones, dropping some. Of some 30,000 clones listed, around 86% are singletons. The material sequenced was PBMCs, taken at tuberculosis diagnosis. Every receptor here comes from an adult with tuberculosis. The CDR3 runs from the conserved cysteine through the conserved F or W. A D gene is named only where the DNA matches it firmly. Part of the rows lack a size; the others show once, few, many or a class for expanded clones.

J gene | V gene | D gene | clone size | CDR3 protein | CDR3 DNA
TRBJ1-2 | TRBV27 | TRBD1 | few | CASSRTGTSYGYTF | TGTGCCAGCAGCCGGACAGGGACCTCCTATGGCTACACCTTC
TRBJ2-2 | TRBV6-1 | - | once | CASSPGALNTGELFF | TGTGCCAGCAGCCCTGGGGCTCTGAACACCGGGGAGCTGTTTTTT
TRBJ1-5 | TRBV6-1 | - | - | CASRVDSNQPQHF | TGTGCCAGCAGGGTTGACAGTAATCAGCCCCAGCATTTT
TRBJ2-3 | TRBV6-4 | - | - | CASSEVGGTDTQYF | TGTGCCAGCAGTGAGGTTGGGGGGACAGATACGCAGTATTTT
TRBJ1-1 | TRBV5-1 | - | - | CASSMASRNTEAFF | TGCGCCAGCAGCATGGCTAGCAGGAACACTGAAGCTTTCTTT
TRBJ1-2 | TRBV15 | TRBD1 | few | CATSQRTGSGYTF | TGTGCCACCAGCCAACGGACAGGGTCTGGCTACACCTTC
TRBJ1-5 | TRBV19 | - | - | CASISTAYSNQPQHF | TGTGCCAGTATCTCGACAGCCTATAGCAATCAGCCCCAGCATTTT
TRBJ1-6 | TRBV5-6 | TRBD1 | - | CASSVTGGENSPLHF | TGTGCCAGCAGCGTTACAGGGGGCGAAAATTCACCCCTCCACTTT
TRBJ2-5 | TRBV25-1 | - | - | CASSPLEKQETQYF | TGTGCCAGCAGTCCACTAGAGAAGCAAGAGACCCAGTACTTC
TRBJ2-7 | TRBV7-9 | TRBD1 | - | CASSRSGTGHEQYF | TGTGCCAGCAGCCGGTCCGGGACAGGTCACGAGCAGTACTTC
TRBJ2-3 | TRBV5-8 | TRBD2 | - | CASSLTSGIGTDTQYF | TGTGCCAGCAGCTTGACTAGCGGGATAGGAACAGATACGCAGTATTTT
TRBJ2-5 | TRBV5-1 | - | - | CASREAAVQETQYF | TGCGCCAGCAGAGAGGCGGCGGTCCAAGAGACCCAGTACTTC
TRBJ2-5 | TRBV6-1 | - | - | CASSEQVRETQYF | TGTGCCAGCAGCGAACAGGTTAGGGAGACCCAGTACTTC
TRBJ2-3 | TRBV6-5 | TRBD2 | - | CASTFSGRTDTQYF | TGTGCCAGCACCTTTAGCGGGAGAACAGATACGCAGTATTTT
TRBJ1-3 | TRBV9 | - | - | CASSVGGDRSLVGNTIYF | TGTGCCAGCAGCGTAGGAGGCGACAGGTCTCTAGTTGGAAACACCATATATTTT
TRBJ1-2 | TRBV4-1 | - | - | CASSPIVGAGYGYTF | TGCGCCAGCAGCCCCATAGTTGGGGCAGGCTATGGCTACACCTTC
TRBJ2-1 | TRBV6-5 | - | - | CASRLALYNEQFF | TGTGCCAGCAGGCTAGCGTTATACAATGAGCAGTTCTTC
TRBJ2-2 | TRBV28 | TRBD2 | - | CASSLQAGITGELFF | TGTGCCAGCAGTTTACAAGCGGGAATAACCGGGGAGCTGTTTTTT
TRBJ1-2 | TRBV7-9 | TRBD1 | - | CASSSGQGNGYTF | TGTGCCAGCAGCTCCGGACAGGGGAATGGCTACACCTTC
TRBJ1-1 | TRBV13 | - | - | CASSGRGGGHTEAFF | TGTGCCAGCAGCGGGAGGGGAGGAGGCCACACTGAAGCTTTCTTT
TRBJ1-1 | TRBV25-1 | TRBD1 | - | CASKDRVYTEAFF | TGTGCCAGCAAGGACAGGGTTTACACTGAAGCTTTCTTT
TRBJ1-1 | TRBV7-3 | - | - | CASSLYEITEAFF | TGTGCCAGCAGCTTATACGAGATAACTGAAGCTTTCTTT
TRBJ2-2 | TRBV28 | TRBD2 | - | CASSSLAVGAGELFF | TGTGCCAGCAGTTCCCTAGCGGTAGGGGCCGGGGAGCTGTTTTTT
TRBJ1-2 | TRBV9 | - | - | CASSAGSSGYTF | TGTGCCAGCAGCGCGGGTAGTAGTGGCTACACCTTC
TRBJ2-5 | TRBV5-4 | TRBD2 | - | CASSLAGGGETQYF | TGTGCCAGCAGCTTAGCGGGAGGCGGCGAGACCCAGTACTTC
TRBJ1-3 | TRBV30 | - | - | CAWSYEISGNTIYF | TGTGCCTGGAGTTACGAGATCTCTGGAAACACCATATATTTT
TRBJ1-2 | TRBV10-3 | - | - | CAIREDREVGYTF | TGTGCCATCAGGGAAGACAGAGAGGTAGGCTACACCTTC
TRBJ1-3 | TRBV9 | TRBD1 | - | CASSVEDRGGNTIYF | TGTGCCAGCAGCGTAGAGGACAGGGGAGGAAACACCATATATTTT
TRBJ2-3 | TRBV9 | - | - | CASSPHTGQGRGGLQYF | TGTGCCAGCAGCCCACACACGGGACAGGGTCGCGGGGGGCTGCAGTATTTT
TRBJ2-7 | TRBV18 | TRBD2 | - | CASSPDRGLAGEQYF | TGTGCCAGCTCACCAGACCGGGGACTAGCGGGGGAGCAGTACTTC
TRBJ1-2 | TRBV19 | TRBD1 | medium-sized | CASSSGTGGRNYGYTF | TGTGCCAGTAGTTCCGGGACAGGGGGCCGAAACTATGGCTACACCTTC
TRBJ1-3 | TRBV5-6 | - | - | CASSSSLAGNTIYF | TGTGCCAGCAGCTCTTCTTTAGCTGGAAACACCATATATTTT
TRBJ2-2 | TRBV5-1 | TRBD1 | - | CASSLAGRGLTGELFF | TGCGCCAGCAGCTTGGCGGGCAGGGGGCTAACCGGGGAGCTGTTTTTT
TRBJ2-5 | TRBV6-5 | - | - | CASREGVQETQYF | TGTGCCAGCAGGGAGGGAGTCCAAGAGACCCAGTACTTC
TRBJ2-1 | TRBV14 | - | - | CASSQLRSSYNEQFF | TGTGCCAGCAGCCAGCTAAGGAGCTCCTACAATGAGCAGTTCTTC
TRBJ2-2 | TRBV5-1 | TRBD1 | once | CASSRGQLGNTGELFF | TGCGCCAGCAGCAGGGGGCAGCTTGGGAACACCGGGGAGCTGTTTTTT
TRBJ2-3 | TRBV9 | TRBD2 | - | CASSTSRGLADFTDTQYF | TGTGCCAGCAGCACCTCACGAGGGCTAGCGGATTTCACAGATACGCAGTATTTT
TRBJ1-2 | TRBV29-1 | TRBD1 | - | CSVEDGQGIYGYTF | TGCAGCGTTGAAGACGGACAGGGAATCTATGGCTACACCTTC
TRBJ1-4 | TRBV7-9 | - | - | CASKPGGSGEKLFF | TGTGCCAGCAAACCAGGAGGATCGGGTGAAAAACTGTTTTTT
TRBJ1-5 | TRBV11-2 | - | - | CASSCPPVSGEGQPQHF | TGTGCCAGCAGCTGCCCCCCCGTTTCAGGGGAGGGTCAGCCCCAGCATTTT
TRBJ1-2 | TRBV27 | TRBD1 | few | CASSLMTGVGNYGYTF | TGTGCCAGCAGTTTAATGACAGGGGTTGGAAACTATGGCTACACCTTC
TRBJ2-3 | TRBV2 | TRBD2 | few | CATGTSGSTDTQYF | TGTGCCACCGGGACTAGCGGGAGTACAGATACGCAGTATTTT
TRBJ2-3 | TRBV18 | - | - | CASSSRGVSTDTQYF | TGTGCCAGCTCGTCCAGGGGGGTGAGCACAGATACGCAGTATTTT